One T cell receptor (beta chain) is described in this entry. Its cognate antigen is unknown. This sample is drawn from a study of cytotoxic CD8 clonotypes in ibrutinib-treated CLL. Study-wide results and caveats: Different sampling times were used for sustained-remission and progressing patients.

CDR3 length equals 14 residues. Germline assignment: CDR1 MNHEY and CDR2 SMNVEV (reference sequence). Trimming stripped 3 bases from V and 0 bases from J, with 9 bases between. Assay: immunoSEQ multiplex PCR; the TCRdb copy retains only in-frame clones and omits some. Of around 7,900 clones in the sample, 70% to 75% were seen once. This chain joins TRBV27 and TRBJ2-7; D gene unclear. The source was PBMCs, collected before ibrutinib treatment. The clonotype originates from a human donor with chronic lymphocytic leukemia. The DNA for the CDR3 is TGTGCCAGCAGTTTCTTACTCGGCTCCTACGAGCAGTACTTC. Translation gives CASSFLLGSYEQYF.